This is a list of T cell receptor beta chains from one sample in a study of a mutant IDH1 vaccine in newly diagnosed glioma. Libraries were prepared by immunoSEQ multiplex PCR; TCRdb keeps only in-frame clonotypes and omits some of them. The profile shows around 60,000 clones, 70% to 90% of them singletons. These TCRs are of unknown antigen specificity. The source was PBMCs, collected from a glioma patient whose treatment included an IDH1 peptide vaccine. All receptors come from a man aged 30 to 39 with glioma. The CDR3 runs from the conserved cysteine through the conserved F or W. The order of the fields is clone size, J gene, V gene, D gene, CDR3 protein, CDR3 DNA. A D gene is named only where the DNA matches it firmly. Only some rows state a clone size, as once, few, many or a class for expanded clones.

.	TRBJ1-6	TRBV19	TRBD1	CASSPQGGPRSPLHF	TGTGCCAGTAGTCCCCAGGGGGGGCCGCGTTCACCCCTCCACTTT
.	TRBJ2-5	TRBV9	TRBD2	CASSVAGAGERETQYF	TGTGCCAGCAGCGTAGCGGGAGCGGGGGAGCGGGAGACCCAGTACTTC
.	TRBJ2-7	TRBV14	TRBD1	CASSYGTGGYEQYF	TGTGCCAGCAGCTACGGGACAGGGGGCTACGAGCAGTACTTC
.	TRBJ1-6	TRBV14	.	CASSQDRALGSPLHF	TGTGCCAGCAGCCAAGATCGGGCCCTGGGTTCACCCCTCCACTTT
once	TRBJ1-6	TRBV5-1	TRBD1	CASSLVQGTGQTLHF	TGCGCCAGCAGCTTGGTACAGGGGACAGGGCAAACCCTCCACTTT
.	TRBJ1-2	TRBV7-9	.	CASSANYGYTF	TGTGCCAGCAGCGCTAACTATGGCTACACCTTC
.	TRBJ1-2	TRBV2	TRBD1	CASSPQRDRGDGYTF	TGTGCCAGCAGTCCCCAAAGGGACAGGGGGGATGGCTACACCTTC
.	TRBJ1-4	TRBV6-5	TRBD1	CASRIQGGKLFF	TGTGCCAGCAGAATACAGGGGGGAAAACTGTTTTTT
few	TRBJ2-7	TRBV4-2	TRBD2	CASSQDAASGLKEQYF	TGTGCCAGCAGCCAAGACGCTGCTAGCGGCCTGAAAGAGCAGTACTTC
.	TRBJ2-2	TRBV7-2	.	CASSLVPLDTPGSRFF	TGTGCCAGCAGCTTAGTTCCTTTAGATACACCGGGGAGCCGTTTTTTT
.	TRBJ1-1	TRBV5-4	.	CASSLRGTEAFF	TGTGCCAGCAGCTTACGGGGAACTGAAGCTTTCTTT
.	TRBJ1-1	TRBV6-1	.	CASSEVGGVAEAFF	TGTGCCAGCAGTGAAGTGGGGGGCGTCGCTGAAGCTTTCTTT
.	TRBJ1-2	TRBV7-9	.	CASSFSGTVYGYTF	TGTGCCAGCAGCTTTTCCGGGACGGTCTATGGCTACACCTTC
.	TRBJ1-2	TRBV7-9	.	CASSLDGYGYTF	TGTGCCAGCAGCTTAGACGGGTATGGCTACACCTTC
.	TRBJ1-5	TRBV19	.	CASSMGISGNQPQHF	TGTGCCAGTAGTATGGGGATTTCGGGCAATCAGCCCCAGCATTTT
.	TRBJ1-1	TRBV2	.	CASRGNTANTEAFF	TGTGCCAGCAGAGGTAATACGGCGAACACTGAAGCTTTCTTT
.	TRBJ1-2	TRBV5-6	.	CASSSGVFRDTTNYGYTF	TGTGCCAGCAGCTCCGGAGTCTTCCGGGACACAACTAACTATGGCTACACCTTC
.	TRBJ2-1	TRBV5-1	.	CASSLLGQTYNEQFF	TGCGCCAGCAGCCTGCTCGGGCAGACCTACAATGAGCAGTTCTTC
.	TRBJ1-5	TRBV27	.	CASSPLGEGQPQHF	TGTGCCAGCAGTCCCCTCGGGGAAGGACAGCCCCAGCATTTT
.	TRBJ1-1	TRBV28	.	CASLEQMNTEAFF	TGTGCCAGCTTGGAACAGATGAACACTGAAGCTTTCTTT
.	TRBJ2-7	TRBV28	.	CASSQKVFSYEQYF	TGTGCCAGCAGTCAAAAGGTGTTCTCCTACGAGCAGTACTTC
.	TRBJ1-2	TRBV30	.	CAWSSTVWGYTF	TGTGCCTGGAGTTCGACAGTGTGGGGCTACACCTTC
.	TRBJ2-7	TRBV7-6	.	CASSLRGPSYEQYF	TGTGCCAGCAGCTTACGCGGACCCTCATACGAGCAGTACTTC
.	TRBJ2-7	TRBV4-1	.	CASSQAEQGYEQYF	TGCGCCAGCAGCCAAGCAGAACAGGGCTACGAGCAGTACTTC
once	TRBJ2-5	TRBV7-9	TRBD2	CASSPLGFSGGLQETQYF	TGTGCCAGCAGCCCCCTAGGGTTTAGCGGGGGGCTCCAAGAGACCCAGTACTTC
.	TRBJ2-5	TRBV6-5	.	CASSRGMWETQYF	TGTGCCAGCAGCCGGGGGATGTGGGAGACCCAGTACTTC
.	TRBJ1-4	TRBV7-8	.	CASSLGLGRDREKLFF	TGTGCCAGCAGCTTGGGGCTGGGGAGGGACCGAGAAAAACTGTTTTTT
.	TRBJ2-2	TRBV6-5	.	CASSKRQNTGELFF	TGTGCCAGCAGTAAAAGACAGAACACCGGGGAGCTGTTTTTT
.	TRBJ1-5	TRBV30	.	CAWNYAFQPQHF	TGTGCCTGGAACTACGCGTTTCAGCCCCAGCATTTT